The 32 T cell receptor beta chains below were found in one sample sequenced in a study of blood T cells in healthy people across ages. PCR was performed a second time for 7 to 11 cycles using a sample-barcoded 5' primer and a J-beta primer mix. A single record per CDR3 protein comes from TCRdb applying MiXCR to the 5' RACE reads. The sample shows about 600,000 distinct CDR3 sequences, 45% to 55% of them seen only once. The specimen was blood. The receptors originated from an elderly man in good health.

The J gene is TRBJ1-2, the V gene TRBV4-1; D gene ambiguous. The germline V gene encodes CDR1 MGHRA and CDR2 YSYEKL. The CDR3 consists of 16 residues. V was cut by 1 base and J by 4 bases, with 16 bases left in between. In DNA form, the CDR3 reads TGCGCCAGCAGCCAAGTGGACGGCGGGAGCCTCTATGGCTACACCTTC. This codes for CASSQVDGGSLYGYTF.

The J gene is TRBJ1-2, the V gene TRBV7-9; the match to TRBD1 covers 7 bases. The CDR3 runs 14 residues. Trimming removed 2 bases from V and 9 bases from J; junction bases left unmatched: 9. Germline lookup yields CDR1 SEHNR and CDR2 FQNEAQ (reference sequence). The chain's CDR3 is CASSLQGGQESYTF. CDR3 DNA: TGTGCCAGCAGCTTACAGGGGGGGCAGGAAAGCTACACCTTC.

The rearrangement joins TRBV9 to TRBJ2-1, with 8 bases fitting TRBD2. Germline CDR1 SGDLS, CDR2 YYNGEE. The V gene end was trimmed by 0 bases and the J gene end by 0 bases; junction bases not matched to a gene: 11. CDR3 size: 19 residues. CDR3 sequence reads: CASSVEVGLAGSSYNEQFF. The CDR3 DNA follows: TGTGCCAGCAGCGTAGAAGTTGGGCTAGCGGGTAGCTCCTACAATGAGCAGTTCTTC.

The chain links TRBV7-9 to TRBJ1-5; tentative D call: TRBD1 (5 bases). V was cut by 4 bases and J by 4 bases, with 11 bases left in between. Per germline, CDR1 SEHNR and CDR2 FQNEAQ (reference sequence). The CDR3 length is 14 residues. DNA of the CDR3: TGTGCCAGCAGCTCAGCGGCAGGGAATCAGCCCCAGCATTTT. Translated, it gives CASSSAAGNQPQHF.

This clonotype has more than one count but fewer than ten. The chain links TRBV7-9 to TRBJ2-7, with TRBD2 identical over 11 bases. Germline values: CDR1 SEHNR, CDR2 FQNEAQ (reference sequence). The CDR3 extends over 15 amino acids. V was clipped by 6 bases and J by 3 bases; unmatched bases: 7. The CDR3 DNA sequence: TGTGCCAGCAGATCTCTAGCGGGAGGTTTCTACGAGCAGTACTTC. This encodes CASRSLAGGFYEQYF.

The chain combines TRBV2 with TRBJ2-1; D possibly corresponds to TRBD1 (6 bases). V was cut by 4 bases and J by 3 bases, with 10 bases left in between. CDR3 length: 14 residues. Germline V gene data show CDR1 as SNHLY and CDR2 as FYNNEI. CDR3 sequence: CASSVQGLYNEQFF. Written as DNA, the CDR3 is TGTGCCAGCAGTGTCCAGGGGCTCTACAATGAGCAGTTCTTC.

This sequence joins TRBV6-1 and TRBJ2-4; tentatively, D is TRBD2 (5 bases). The CDR3 loop spans 14 amino acids. V was clipped by 4 bases and J by 0 bases, with 7 bases between them. Germline V lookup: CDR1 MNHNS, CDR2 SASEGT. CDR3: CASSGRVAKNIQYF. DNA of the CDR3: TGTGCCAGCAGTGGGCGGGTAGCCAAAAACATTCAGTACTTC.

The J gene is TRBJ2-7, the V gene TRBV20-1; D could derive from TRBD1 or TRBD2 (5 bases each). Germline CDR1 and CDR2: DFQATT and SNEGSKA (reference sequence). This CDR3 is 17 amino acids long. Between the trimmed V and J ends, which lost 5 bases and 9 bases, there was a span of 32 bases. CDR3 sequence (DNA): TGCAGTGCTGGCTTGGGGCTTTCTAGCACCAACGGGTTTGGGCAGTACTTC. This codes for CSAGLGLSSTNGFGQYF.

The chain uses TRBV20-1 and TRBJ2-1; tentatively, D is TRBD2 (5 bases). The germline V and J ends were trimmed by 3 bases and 9 bases, with 9 bases remaining between them. This CDR3 region has 11 residues. CDR1 DFQATT and CDR2 SNEGSKA come from the germline V gene (reference sequence). CDR3 sequence (DNA): TGCAGTGCTAGTTCCAGCGGTGAGCAGTTCTTC. Residues: CSASSSGEQFF.

The J gene is TRBJ1-2, the V gene TRBV19; D ambiguous. CDR3 size: 13 residues. V was pared by 5 bases and J by 8 bases, with 15 bases between. Germline loops: CDR1 LNHDA, CDR2 SQIVND (reference sequence). CDR3 DNA sequence: TGTGCCAGTAGTTCTCCGGAGTTGAACGGCTACACCTTC. Encoded protein: CASSSPELNGYTF.

The V call is TRBV28, the J call TRBJ1-1; maybe TRBD1 (5 bases). V dropped 6 bases and J dropped 2 bases, with 13 bases sitting between them. The CDR3 consists of 14 residues. Germline V CDR1 and CDR2: MDHEN, SYDVKM. CDR3 coding DNA: TGTGCCAGCAGCGACCCGGGACTTAACACTGAAGCTTTCTTT. Translation gives CASSDPGLNTEAFF.

This clonotype has only a few counts. The chain carries TRBV5-1 and TRBJ2-3; D not resolved. The CDR3 loop spans 15 amino acids. CDR1 and CDR2 (germline): SGHRS, YFSETQ. V was cut by 3 bases and J by 7 bases, with 18 bases left in between. The CDR3 sequence: CASSSTSRDPHTQYF. The CDR3 DNA reads TGCGCCAGCAGCTCCACCTCTAGAGACCCCCATACGCAGTATTTT.

This chain uses TRBV6-5 with TRBJ2-5, with 12 bases that match TRBD2. V trimming: 2 bases; J trimming: 5 bases; junction bases outside the gene matches: 12. Germline V gives CDR1 MNHEY, CDR2 SVGAGI. The CDR3 length is 18 residues. CDR3 DNA sequence: TGTGCCAGCAGTTACGACGGTCTAGCGGGAGGGCCTCAGGAGACCCAGTACTTC. The encoded protein is CASSYDGLAGGPQETQYF.

This chain connects TRBV7-3 to TRBJ2-1, with D maybe TRBD2 (5 bases). V dropped 5 bases and J dropped 8 bases, with 13 bases sitting between them. In germline, CDR1 is SGHTA, CDR2 FQGTGA. The CDR3 extends over 13 amino acids. CDR3 protein: CASSPEPEDEQFF. CDR3 coding DNA: TGTGCCAGCAGCCCCGAGCCGGAGGATGAGCAGTTCTTC.

The chain joins TRBV15 to TRBJ2-1; 8 positions agree with TRBD2. This CDR3 has 16 residues. Germline-derived CDR1 and CDR2 are LNHNV and YYDKDF (reference sequence). After removal of 1 base from V and 4 bases from J, the junction contained 6 bases not matched to a gene. The CDR3 coding sequence is TGTGCCACCAGCAGAGGCGACAGCGGGGGATACAATGAGCAGTTCTTC. It specifies CATSRGDSGGYNEQFF.

The chain carries TRBV5-1 and TRBJ2-7, with D tentatively TRBD1 or TRBD2 (5 bases each). The germline V gene encodes CDR1 SGHRS and CDR2 YFSETQ. This CDR3 is 15 amino acids long. V shed 1 base and J shed 9 bases, with 20 bases lying between them. The CDR3 bases are TGCGCCAGCAGCTTGACGGGGACGCACTTTAGAGGGCAGTACTTC. This gives the protein CASSLTGTHFRGQYF.

V and J are TRBV7-2 and TRBJ2-3; TRBD2 agrees at 8 bases. J gave up 5 bases and V 2 bases, and 6 bases lay outside the gene matches. Germline CDR1 reads SGHTA; CDR2 reads FQGNSA. The CDR3 sequence is 15 residues long. The CDR3 nucleotides read TGTGCCAGCAGCTTATCCAGCGGGAGCGGAGATACGCAGTATTTT. It is translated as CASSLSSGSGDTQYF.

A word on this clonotype: This could be a read error, since a much larger clone is one nucleotide away. This chain uses TRBV10-3 with TRBJ2-1, with unresolved D. Near its end, the DNA agrees better with TRBJ2-7, so the J call may be wrong. CDR3 length: 15 residues. The germline V gene has CDR1 ENHRY and CDR2 SYGVKD. The DNA of the CDR3 is TGTGCCATCAGTGCGTCGGCAGAATCCTACAATGAGCAGTACTTC. It encodes CAISASAESYNEQYF.

The chain carries TRBV9 and TRBJ2-2; a possible D gene is TRBD2 (6 bases). This CDR3 contains 15 residues. Trimming cost V 3 bases and J 4 bases, with 13 bases left between them. CDR1 and CDR2 (germline): SGDLS, YYNGEE. CDR3 DNA sequence: TGTGCCAGCAGCGAACGGGACTCCTCCACCGGGGAGCTGTTTTTT. Translation gives CASSERDSSTGELFF.

The genes are TRBV7-3 and TRBJ2-3; D is unresolved. Germline V CDR1 and CDR2: SGHTA, FQGTGA. With 1 base removed from V and 0 bases from J, the gap between germline ends came to 8 bases. The CDR3 extends over 15 amino acids. CDR3 region: CASSLRVTSTDTQYF. The CDR3 bases are TGTGCCAGCAGCTTAAGGGTAACTAGCACAGATACGCAGTATTTT.

This clonotype has just a few counts. The rearrangement joins TRBV4-2 to TRBJ2-6; D remains ambiguous. This CDR3 has 15 residues. From germline, CDR1 is LGHNA and CDR2 YNFKEQ. The V end was cut by 1 base, the J end by 0 bases, with 4 bases between. The CDR3 reads CASSQAFSGANVLTF. Here the CDR3 DNA reads TGTGCCAGCAGCCAAGCGTTCTCTGGGGCCAACGTCCTGACTTTC.

The rearrangement links TRBV29-1 to TRBJ2-3, with TRBD1 matching over 8 bases. The germline CDR1 and CDR2 sequences are SQVTM and ANQGSEA. CDR3 length: 14 amino acids. The ends lost 4 bases at V and 0 bases at J; junction bases unmatched: 3. The CDR3 sequence is CSVVGTGSTDTQYF. In nucleotides, the CDR3 is TGCAGCGTTGTAGGGACAGGAAGCACAGATACGCAGTATTTT.

The V gene is TRBV27, the J gene TRBJ2-3; D assignment may be TRBD1 or TRBD2 (5 bases each). From germline, CDR1 is MNHEY and CDR2 SMNVEV (reference sequence). The CDR3 extends over 14 amino acids. V lost 3 bases and J lost 6, with 13 bases in between. The CDR3 here is CASSFLSGADTQYF. Here the CDR3 DNA reads TGTGCCAGCAGTTTCCTTTCCGGGGCCGATACGCAGTATTTT.

V usage is TRBV27 and J usage is TRBJ2-5; TRBD2 matches 9 bases. Trimming at V came to 6 bases and at J to 12 bases, leaving 8 bases not matched to a gene. The germline CDR1 and CDR2 sequences are MNHEY and SMNVEV (reference sequence). CDR3 length: 12 amino acids. The CDR3 DNA reads TGTGCCAGCAGACAAAGGGCGGGGGGGGAGTACTTC. Residues: CASRQRAGGEYF.

This clonotype was counted between two and nine times. The rearrangement links TRBV4-3 to TRBJ2-3, with TRBD2 matching over 9 bases. This CDR3 is 20 amino acids long. CDR1 LGHNA and CDR2 YSLEER come from the germline V gene. J lost 11 bases, V lost 0 bases, and 24 bases had no gene match. CDR3 protein: CASSQDSPGLAVSFSGEQYF. Here the CDR3 DNA reads TGCGCCAGCAGCCAAGATTCGCCGGGACTAGCAGTGAGTTTTTCGGGTGAGCAGTATTTT.

This chain uses TRBV9 with TRBJ2-3, with D perhaps TRBD2 (6 bases). CDR3 length: 21 amino acids. Per germline, CDR1 SGDLS and CDR2 YYNGEE. V lost 3 bases and J 0 bases, leaving 29 bases between the germline ends. CDR3 DNA: TGTGCCAGCAGCGCACATAGGACCCCGTGGCGGAGGGCCGGCAGCACAGATACGCAGTATTTT. Translating gives CASSAHRTPWRRAGSTDTQYF.

J is TRBJ1-4 and V is TRBV7-2, with 8 bases lining up with TRBD1. This CDR3 has 13 residues. CDR1 is SGHTA, CDR2 FQGNSA, per germline. V gave up 6 bases and J gave up 3 bases; unmatched junction bases: 0. DNA for the CDR3: TGTGCCAGCAGGACAGGGGCTAATGAAAAACTGTTTTTT. Translation gives CASRTGANEKLFF.

In its sample, this clonotype was seen a few times. The chain recombines TRBV7-2 with TRBJ2-7, with D possibly being TRBD2 (5 bases). V shed 3 bases and J shed 0 bases, with 12 bases lying between them. Germline loops: CDR1 SGHTA, CDR2 FQGNSA. CDR3 length equals 15 residues. The CDR3, as DNA: TGTGCCAGCAGCTTCGGTGGGAGTAGCTCCTACGAGCAGTACTTC. Amino acid sequence: CASSFGGSSSYEQYF.

V and J are TRBV6-2 or TRBV6-3 and TRBJ1-2, with D tentatively TRBD1 (6 bases). The germline V and J ends were trimmed by 8 bases and 8 bases, with 15 bases remaining between them. The CDR3 sequence is 12 residues long. The germline CDR1 and CDR2 sequences are MNHEY and SVGEGT. CDR3 DNA sequence: TGTGCCAGCGCCCGGGACATTCGCGGCTACACCTTC. It encodes CASARDIRGYTF.

This clonotype was detected only a few times. The V call is TRBV4-3, the J call TRBJ2-3, with TRBD2 matching over 8 bases. CDR3 length equals 20 residues. J gave up 7 bases and V 6 bases, and 27 bases lay outside the gene matches. Germline V lookup: CDR1 LGHNA, CDR2 YSLEER. CDR3 residues: CASSQNPDAGGLPSENTQYF. The CDR3 nucleotides are TGCGCCAGCAGTCAAAACCCCGATGCGGGAGGACTCCCCTCTGAAAATACGCAGTATTTT.

The rearrangement links TRBV20-1 to TRBJ2-7, with TRBD2 identical over 15 bases. The germline gives CDR1 DFQATT, CDR2 SNEGSKA (reference sequence). The CDR3 has 14 amino acids. Trimming at V came to 5 bases and at J to 3 bases, leaving 2 bases not matched to a gene. This chain's CDR3 is CSAGLAGGIYEQYF. CDR3 coding DNA: TGCAGTGCTGGACTAGCGGGAGGGATCTACGAGCAGTACTTC.

The rearrangement links TRBV6-1 to TRBJ2-7; D possibly matches TRBD1 or TRBD2 (5 bases each). The CDR3 has 14 amino acids. The germline V gene encodes CDR1 MNHNS and CDR2 SASEGT. V shed 11 bases and J shed 1 base, with 18 bases lying between them. CDR3 nucleotide sequence: TGTGCCGGCAAAAGCTGGGGGAGTTCCTACGAGCAGTACTTC. Translating gives CAGKSWGSSYEQYF.